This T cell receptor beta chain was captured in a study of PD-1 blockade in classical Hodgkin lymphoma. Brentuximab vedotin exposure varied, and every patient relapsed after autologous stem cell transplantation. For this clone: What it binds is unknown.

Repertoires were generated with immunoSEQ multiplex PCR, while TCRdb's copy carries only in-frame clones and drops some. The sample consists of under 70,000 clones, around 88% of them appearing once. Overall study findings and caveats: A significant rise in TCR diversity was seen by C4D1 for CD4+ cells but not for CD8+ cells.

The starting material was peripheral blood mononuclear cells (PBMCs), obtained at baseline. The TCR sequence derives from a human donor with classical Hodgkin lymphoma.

CDR3 nucleotides: TGTGCCATCAGCCCCAGACAGGGCCCCAACGTTGAAGCTTTCTTT. As protein: CAISPRQGPNVEAFF. V and J are TRBV10-3 and TRBJ1-1; the match to TRBD1 covers 7 bases. The length of the CDR3 is 15 residues. With V trimmed by 6 bases and J by 7 bases, 14 bases remained unmatched. CDR1 and CDR2 from the germline V gene are ENHRY and SYGVKD.